These 18 T cell receptor beta chains originate from one sample sequenced in a study of response to subunit inactivated influenza vaccine. TCRdb processed the RT-PCR reads anew with MiXCR; each CDR3 protein has one entry. Of about 700,000 distinct CDR3 sequences in the sample, more than 15% are singletons; the top ten hold approximately 10%. The input for sequencing was PBMCs from blood, taken 11 to 12 days after vaccination. These TCRs come from a man in his forties or fifties who received an inactivated influenza vaccine.

This clonotype was seen a handful of times. CDR3 residues: CSARDPLAYNEQFF. Here the CDR3 DNA reads TGCAGTGCTAGAGATCCTCTAGCTTACAATGAGCAGTTCTTC. This chain joins TRBV20-1 and TRBJ2-1; maybe TRBD2 (5 bases). Germline CDR1 reads DFQATT; CDR2 reads SNEGSKA (reference sequence). V shed 0 bases and J shed 4 bases, with 10 bases lying between them. CDR3 length: 14 amino acids.

The chain couples TRBV2 to TRBJ2-7; no firm D call. The V gene's germline CDR1 is SNHLY and CDR2 FYNNEI. There are 13 residues in the CDR3. V was pared by 8 bases and J by 0 bases, with 11 bases between. CDR3 DNA sequence: TGTGCCAGCGTGAGAGGCGGCTCCTACGAGCAGTACTTC. Its protein is CASVRGGSYEQYF.

This clonotype was picked up many times. The chain employs TRBV28 and TRBJ2-3; perhaps TRBD2 as D (6 bases). Trimming took 4 bases from V and 6 from J, leaving 23 bases between them. This CDR3 has 17 residues. Germline CDR1 reads MDHEN; CDR2 reads SYDVKM. The CDR3 spells CASSSLSGGGIGDTQYF. In DNA form, the CDR3 reads TGTGCCAGCAGTTCGCTATCCGGTGGCGGGATAGGGGATACGCAGTATTTT.

The chain has TRBV7-9 and TRBJ2-5; 8 positions agree with TRBD1. The CDR3 contains 15 residues. From germline, CDR1 is SEHNR and CDR2 FQNEAQ (reference sequence). With V trimmed by 5 bases and J by 2 bases, 7 bases remained unmatched. The CDR3 bases are TGTGCCAGCAGCAAGGACAGGGCGAAGCAAGAGACCCAGTACTTC. Its translation: CASSKDRAKQETQYF.

The table lists this clonotype with many counts. The gene calls are TRBV10-2 and TRBJ1-4; TRBD1 aligns across 9 bases. This CDR3 is 13 amino acids long. The ends lost 10 bases at V and 7 bases at J; junction bases unmatched: 7. Germline V gene sequence: CDR1 WSHSY, CDR2 SAAADI. The chain's CDR3 is CATRQGDGEKLFF. As DNA, the CDR3 is TGCGCCACCAGACAGGGGGACGGTGAAAAACTGTTTTTT.

This clonotype has just a few counts. DNA for the CDR3: TGTGCCAGCAGCCACTACGGGACAGAGCAAGAGACCCAGTACTTC. Protein: CASSHYGTEQETQYF. The chain recombines TRBV9 with TRBJ2-5, with TRBD1 matching 7 bases. The CDR3 runs 15 residues. Germline CDR1 SGDLS, CDR2 YYNGEE. V gave up 4 bases and J gave up 2 bases; unmatched junction bases: 8.

There are many counts of this clonotype. This sequence joins TRBV4-1 and TRBJ1-1; D is unresolved. The CDR3 is 13 residues long. Germline loops: CDR1 MGHRA, CDR2 YSYEKL. Trimming removed 2 bases at V and 6 bases at J, with 10 bases between. The CDR3 loop reads CASSQLDPPEAFF. The CDR3 coding sequence is TGCGCCAGCAGCCAACTAGACCCCCCTGAAGCTTTCTTT.

CDR3 coding DNA: TGTGCCATCAGGGAAGGCAGGAGCTCCTACAATGAGCAGTTCTTC. It yields the protein CAIREGRSSYNEQFF. This chain uses TRBV10-3 with TRBJ2-1; no reliable D call. V lost 6 bases, J lost 0 bases, and 12 bases lay in between. This CDR3 has 15 residues. Germline V lookup: CDR1 ENHRY, CDR2 SYGVKD.

The chain has TRBV7-2 and TRBJ1-1; 7 bases fit TRBD1. Germline assignment: CDR1 SGHTA and CDR2 FQGNSA. V lost 5 bases and J lost 5; bases outside the gene matches: 8. The CDR3 has 14 amino acids. CDR3 coding DNA: TGTGCCAGCAGCATAGGGGGCTGGGGGACTGAAGCTTTCTTT. This encodes CASSIGGWGTEAFF.

The V call is TRBV6-1, the J call TRBJ2-1; 8 nucleotides line up with TRBD1. V trimming: 5 bases; J trimming: 2 bases; junction bases outside the gene matches: 8. This CDR3 region has 16 residues. The germline V gene has CDR1 MNHNS and CDR2 SASEGT. In DNA, the CDR3 is TGTGCCAGCAGTCCAAGACAGGGGTTAACCTACAATGAGCAGTTCTTC. Protein sequence: CASSPRQGLTYNEQFF.

This clonotype has more than one count but fewer than ten. V usage is TRBV4-2 and J usage is TRBJ2-3; 7 bases are a match to TRBD2. After removal of 2 bases from V and 4 bases from J, the junction contained 6 bases not matched to a gene. There are 15 residues in the CDR3. Germline V gene lookup returns CDR1 LGHNA and CDR2 YNFKEQ. The CDR3 DNA follows: TGTGCCAGCAGCCAAACCTTGGCGGGGGCAGATACGCAGTATTTT. Its translation is CASSQTLAGADTQYF.

This clonotype was counted at least ten times. The genes are TRBV12-3 or TRBV12-4 and TRBJ2-3, with D maybe TRBD2 (5 bases). V was pared by 5 bases and J by 0 bases, with 15 bases between. The CDR3 is 16 residues long. CDR3 sequence: CASSPDGESSTDTQYF. CDR3 nucleotide sequence: TGTGCCAGCAGTCCTGACGGGGAAAGCAGCACAGATACGCAGTATTTT.

The chain uses TRBV4-2 and TRBJ2-5; D perhaps matches TRBD2 (6 bases). The length of the CDR3 is 15 residues. Germline V gene sequence: CDR1 LGHNA, CDR2 YNFKEQ. The V end lost 6 bases, the J end lost 2 bases, and 16 bases lay between the germline ends. In nucleotides, the CDR3 is TGTGCCAGCAGTCGCATCCGGGGGTTACAAGAGACCCAGTACTTC. It is translated as CASSRIRGLQETQYF.

The rearrangement uses TRBV10-3 and TRBJ1-1, with no clear D. V was trimmed by 6 bases and J by 0 bases, leaving 11 bases between them. This CDR3 has 14 residues. CDR1 and CDR2 from the germline V gene are ENHRY and SYGVKD. The CDR3, as DNA: TGTGCCATCAGCGCCGGACGCTTGAACACTGAAGCTTTCTTT. Residues: CAISAGRLNTEAFF.

In its sample, this clonotype was seen a few times. Written as DNA, the CDR3 is TGTGCCAGCAGTTTTCGGACAGGGTCTGGCAATGAGCAGTTCTTC. This encodes CASSFRTGSGNEQFF. This chain joins TRBV7-6 and TRBJ2-1; TRBD1 matches 8 bases. CDR1 is SGHVS, CDR2 FNYEAQ, per germline. The V segment lost 6 bases and the J segment 6 bases; nucleotides outside the gene matches: 10. This CDR3 spans 15 amino acids.

This clonotype was picked up many times. The rearrangement uses TRBV6-5 and TRBJ1-5; D is uncertain. With 2 bases removed from V and 1 base from J, the gap between germline ends came to 6 bases. Germline values: CDR1 MNHEY, CDR2 SVGAGI. The CDR3 spans 14 residues. In nucleotides, the CDR3 is TGTGCCAGCAGTTACCCTAACAGCAATCAGCCCCAGCATTTT. Residues: CASSYPNSNQPQHF.

V is TRBV7-9 and J is TRBJ2-7; D is tentatively TRBD1 or TRBD2 (5 bases each). V was trimmed by 3 bases and J by 3 bases, leaving 12 bases between them. Germline V gene data show CDR1 as SEHNR and CDR2 as FQNEAQ (reference sequence). CDR3 size: 14 residues. CDR3 sequence (DNA): TGTGCCAGCAGCTTGGGAAGGGACCACTACGAGCAGTACTTC. Protein: CASSLGRDHYEQYF.

This clonotype was counted between two and nine times. The genes are TRBV2 and TRBJ2-3; 9 positions agree with TRBD1. Germline trimming cut 5 bases from V and 6 bases from J; bases unmatched to any gene: 21. Germline V gene lookup returns CDR1 SNHLY and CDR2 FYNNEI. The CDR3 length is 19 residues. CDR3 sequence: CASSSSLGRRTGERDTQYF. The CDR3 DNA follows: TGTGCCAGCAGTTCCTCCCTTGGAAGGCGGACAGGGGAACGGGATACGCAGTATTTT.